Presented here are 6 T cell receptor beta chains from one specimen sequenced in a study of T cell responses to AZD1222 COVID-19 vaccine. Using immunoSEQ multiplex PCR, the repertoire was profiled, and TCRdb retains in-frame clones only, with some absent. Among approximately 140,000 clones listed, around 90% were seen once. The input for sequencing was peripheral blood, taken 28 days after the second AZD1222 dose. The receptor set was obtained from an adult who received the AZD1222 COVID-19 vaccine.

CDR3 loop: CATSDPSGRSADTQYF. Written as DNA, the CDR3 is TGTGCCACCAGTGATCCTAGCGGGAGATCAGCAGATACGCAGTATTTT. The gene calls are TRBV24-1 and TRBJ2-3; TRBD2 matches at 10 bases. Germline CDR1 and CDR2: KGHDR and SFDVKD. This CDR3 region has 16 residues. V lost 3 bases to trimming and J lost 4 bases; unmatched junction nucleotides: 6.

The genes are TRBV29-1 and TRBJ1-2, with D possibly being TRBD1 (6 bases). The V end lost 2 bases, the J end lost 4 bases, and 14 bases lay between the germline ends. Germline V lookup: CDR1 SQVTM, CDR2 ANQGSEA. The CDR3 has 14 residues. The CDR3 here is CSVELGSRGYGYTF. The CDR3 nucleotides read TGCAGCGTTGAACTGGGGAGCAGGGGCTATGGCTACACCTTC.

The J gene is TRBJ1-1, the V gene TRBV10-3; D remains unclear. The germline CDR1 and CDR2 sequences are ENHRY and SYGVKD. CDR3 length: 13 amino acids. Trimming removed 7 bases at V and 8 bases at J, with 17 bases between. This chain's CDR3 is CAITTPSSGEAFF. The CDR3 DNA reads TGTGCCATCACCACCCCATCGAGTGGGGAAGCTTTCTTT.

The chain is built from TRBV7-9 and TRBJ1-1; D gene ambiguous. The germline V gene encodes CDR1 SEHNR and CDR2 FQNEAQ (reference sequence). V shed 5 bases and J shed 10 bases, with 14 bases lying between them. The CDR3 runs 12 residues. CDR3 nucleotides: TGTGCCAGCAGCCCGGACTCACGGAGAGCTTTCTTT. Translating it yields CASSPDSRRAFF.

The CDR3 region has the DNA TGTGCCAGCAGCCCCCTCAGGACCGGGGAGCTGTTTTTT. Translated: CASSPLRTGELFF. The rearrangement links TRBV14 to TRBJ2-2; the D is unclear. The germline V gene has CDR1 SGHDN and CDR2 FVKESK. V was shortened by 4 bases and J by 5 bases, with 8 bases between the two germline ends. The CDR3 contains 13 residues.

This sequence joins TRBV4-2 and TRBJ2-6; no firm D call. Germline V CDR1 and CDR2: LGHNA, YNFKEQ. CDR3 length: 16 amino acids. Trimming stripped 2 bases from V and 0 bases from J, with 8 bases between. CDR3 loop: CASSQSGVSGANVLTF. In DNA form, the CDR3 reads TGTGCCAGCAGCCAATCCGGCGTCTCTGGGGCCAACGTCCTGACTTTC.